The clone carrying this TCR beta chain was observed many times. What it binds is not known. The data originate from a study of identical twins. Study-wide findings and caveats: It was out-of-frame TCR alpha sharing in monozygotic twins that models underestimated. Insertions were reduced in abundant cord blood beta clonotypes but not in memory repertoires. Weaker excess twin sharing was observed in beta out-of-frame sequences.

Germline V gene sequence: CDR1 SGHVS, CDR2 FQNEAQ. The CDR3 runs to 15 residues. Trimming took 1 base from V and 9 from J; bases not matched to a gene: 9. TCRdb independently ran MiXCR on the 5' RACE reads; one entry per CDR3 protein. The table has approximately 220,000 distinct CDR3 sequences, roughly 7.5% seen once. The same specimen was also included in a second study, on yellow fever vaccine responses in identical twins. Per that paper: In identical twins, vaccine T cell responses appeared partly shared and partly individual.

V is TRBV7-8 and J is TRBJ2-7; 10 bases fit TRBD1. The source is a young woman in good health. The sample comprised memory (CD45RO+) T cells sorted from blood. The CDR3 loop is CASSLGAGTGVLQYF. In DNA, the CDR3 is TGTGCCAGCAGCTTAGGAGCGGGGACAGGGGTTTTGCAGTACTTC.